Presented here are 10 T cell receptor beta chains from one specimen sequenced in a study of blood T cell repertoires in COVID-19. The table came from immunoSEQ multiplex PCR; TCRdb's copy has only in-frame clones and leaves some out. The repertoire holds about 150,000 clones, with approximately 82% as singletons. What was sequenced was peripheral blood. These receptors came from a woman aged 50 to 60 with acute or convalescent COVID-19.

The V gene is TRBV30, the J gene TRBJ1-5, with 7 bases that match TRBD1. V lost 5 bases to trimming and J lost 0 bases; unmatched junction nucleotides: 16. The V gene's germline CDR1 is GTSNPN and CDR2 SVGIG (reference sequence). The CDR3 spans 18 residues. CDR3 bases: TGTGCCTGGGATCGACAGGGTTGGGAAGGGTATAGCAATCAGCCCCAGCATTTT. Its translation is CAWDRQGWEGYSNQPQHF.

The J gene is TRBJ2-3, the V gene TRBV18; 8 positions match TRBD2. Germline V lookup: CDR1 KGHSH, CDR2 LQKENI. Trimming removed 6 bases from V and 0 bases from J; junction bases left unmatched: 5. The CDR3 loop spans 15 amino acids. The CDR3 DNA reads TGTGCCAGCTCCCTTGGGACTAGGAGCACAGATACGCAGTATTTT. Its translation: CASSLGTRSTDTQYF.

This chain joins TRBV29-1 and TRBJ1-1; D is ambiguous. The CDR3 runs 12 residues. CDR1 and CDR2 from the germline V gene are SQVTM and ANQGSEA. Trimming stripped 6 bases from V and 3 bases from J, with 11 bases between. The CDR3 DNA reads TGCAGCGTAGACTATGGATACACTGAAGCTTTCTTT. It encodes CSVDYGYTEAFF.

This clone was detected once. The chain uses TRBV4-2 and TRBJ1-3, with 8 bases lining up with TRBD1. CDR1 and CDR2 from the germline V gene are LGHNA and YNFKEQ. CDR3 length: 14 residues. V trimming: 5 bases; J trimming: 4 bases; junction bases outside the gene matches: 4. This CDR3 is CASSLQGVGNTIYF. The CDR3 bases are TGTGCCAGCAGCTTACAGGGGGTCGGAAACACCATATATTTT.

J is TRBJ1-6 and V is TRBV4-2; 9 bases agree with TRBD1. The V gene's germline CDR1 is LGHNA and CDR2 YNFKEQ. J lost 10 bases, V lost 3 bases, and 13 bases had no gene match. This CDR3 has 17 residues. The CDR3 bases are TGTGCCAGCAGCCAGATACACGGGGACAGGGTTATGTCACCCCTCCACTTT. Amino acids: CASSQIHGDRVMSPLHF.

This clone occurred a few times. J is TRBJ1-2 and V is TRBV28, with 10 bases that match TRBD1. There are 15 residues in the CDR3. The V gene end was trimmed by 5 bases and the J gene end by 2 bases; junction bases not matched to a gene: 5. Looked up from germline, CDR1 is MDHEN and CDR2 is SYDVKM. Here the CDR3 DNA reads TGTGCCAGCAGTCCGGGGGACAGGGGCAACTATGGCTACACCTTC. It codes for CASSPGDRGNYGYTF.

This clone was observed a few times. This rearrangement joins TRBV29-1 to TRBJ1-3, with 9 nucleotides matching TRBD1. V lost 7 bases, J lost 0 bases, and 4 bases stayed unmatched. Germline V lookup: CDR1 SQVTM, CDR2 ANQGSEA. The CDR3 has 14 amino acids. The CDR3 loop is CSGMTGGSGNTIYF. The CDR3 DNA sequence: TGCAGCGGAATGACAGGGGGCTCTGGAAACACCATATATTTT.

This clone was found a few times. This sequence joins TRBV7-2 and TRBJ2-3; D unclear. Trimming cost V 5 bases and J 5 bases, with 14 bases left between them. CDR3 length equals 14 residues. Germline V gene data show CDR1 as SGHTA and CDR2 as FQGNSA. In DNA, the CDR3 is TGTGCCAGCAGCCGTCAGGTGCAAGGAGATACGCAGTATTTT. The encoded protein is CASSRQVQGDTQYF.

V and J are TRBV5-1 and TRBJ1-1, with 9 bases that match TRBD1. The CDR3 has 18 residues. Per the germline V gene, CDR1 is SGHRS and CDR2 is YFSETQ. Losses at the gene ends were 7 bases for V and 0 bases for J; bases not matched to a gene: 16. CDR3 sequence reads: CASRKQPGQGGVNTEAFF. The CDR3 DNA reads as TGCGCCAGCCGAAAACAACCGGGACAGGGCGGTGTGAACACTGAAGCTTTCTTT.

The V gene is TRBV5-5, the J gene TRBJ1-3; D perhaps matches TRBD1 (6 bases). Germline V gene data show CDR1 as SGHKS and CDR2 as YYEKEE (reference sequence). There are 17 residues in the CDR3. V shed 1 base and J shed 3 bases, with 17 bases lying between them. The CDR3 bases are TGTGCCAGCAGCTTGAATCTGGCGACCAGGGGTGGAAACACCATATATTTT. Encoded protein: CASSLNLATRGGNTIYF.